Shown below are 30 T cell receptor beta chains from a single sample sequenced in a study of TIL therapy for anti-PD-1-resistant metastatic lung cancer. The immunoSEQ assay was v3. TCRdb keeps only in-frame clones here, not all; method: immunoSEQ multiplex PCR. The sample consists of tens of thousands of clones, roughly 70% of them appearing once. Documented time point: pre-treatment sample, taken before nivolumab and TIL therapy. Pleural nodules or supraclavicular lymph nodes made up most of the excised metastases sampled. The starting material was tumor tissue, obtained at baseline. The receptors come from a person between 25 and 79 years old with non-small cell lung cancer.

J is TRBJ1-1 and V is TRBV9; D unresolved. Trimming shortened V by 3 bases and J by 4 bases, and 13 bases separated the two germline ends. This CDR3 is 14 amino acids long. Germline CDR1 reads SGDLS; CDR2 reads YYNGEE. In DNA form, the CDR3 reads TGTGCCAGCAGCGCCGGGCGGGGAGTCACTGAAGCTTTCTTT. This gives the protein CASSAGRGVTEAFF. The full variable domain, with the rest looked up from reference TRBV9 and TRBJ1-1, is DSGVTQTPKHLITATGQRVTLRCSPRSGDLSVYWYQQSLDQGLQFLIQYYNGEERAKGNILERFSAQQFPDLHSELNLSSLELGDSALYFCASSAGRGVTEAFFGQGTRLTVV.

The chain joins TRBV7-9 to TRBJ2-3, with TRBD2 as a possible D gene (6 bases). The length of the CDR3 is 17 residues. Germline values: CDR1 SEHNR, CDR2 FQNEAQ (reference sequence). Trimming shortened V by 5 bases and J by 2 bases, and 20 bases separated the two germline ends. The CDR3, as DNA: TGTGCCAGCAGCCTAAACAGGCCGCGCGGGGACACAGATACGCAGTATTTT. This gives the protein CASSLNRPRGDTDTQYF.

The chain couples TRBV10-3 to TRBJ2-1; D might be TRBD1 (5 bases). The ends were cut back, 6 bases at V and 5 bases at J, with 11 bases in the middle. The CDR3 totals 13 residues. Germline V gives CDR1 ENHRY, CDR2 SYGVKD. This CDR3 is CAIRQTVNNEQFF. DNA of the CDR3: TGTGCCATCAGGCAGACAGTGAACAATGAGCAGTTCTTC.

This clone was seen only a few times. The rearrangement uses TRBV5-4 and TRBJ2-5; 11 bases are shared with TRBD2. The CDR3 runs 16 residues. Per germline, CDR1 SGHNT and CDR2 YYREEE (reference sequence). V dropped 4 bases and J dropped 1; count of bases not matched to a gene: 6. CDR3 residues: CASSRRLAGPQETQYF. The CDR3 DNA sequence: TGTGCCAGCAGCCGCCGACTAGCGGGGCCCCAAGAGACCCAGTACTTC.

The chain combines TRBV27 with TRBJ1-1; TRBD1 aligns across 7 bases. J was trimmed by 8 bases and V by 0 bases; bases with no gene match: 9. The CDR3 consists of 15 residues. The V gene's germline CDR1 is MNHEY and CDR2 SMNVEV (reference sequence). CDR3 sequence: CASSLSPRQGREAFF. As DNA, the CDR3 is TGTGCCAGCAGTTTATCCCCCCGACAGGGAAGAGAAGCTTTCTTT.

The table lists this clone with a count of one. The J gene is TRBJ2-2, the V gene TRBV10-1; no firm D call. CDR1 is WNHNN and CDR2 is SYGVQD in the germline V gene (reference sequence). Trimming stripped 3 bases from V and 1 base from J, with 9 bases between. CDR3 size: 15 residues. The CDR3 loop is CASSDKGLNTGELFF. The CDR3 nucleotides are TGCGCCAGCAGTGATAAGGGTCTGAACACCGGGGAGCTGTTTTTT.

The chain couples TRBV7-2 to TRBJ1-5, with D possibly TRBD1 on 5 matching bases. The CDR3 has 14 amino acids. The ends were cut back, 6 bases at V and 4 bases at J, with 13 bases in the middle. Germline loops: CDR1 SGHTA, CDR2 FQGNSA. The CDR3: CASSPRGGNQPQHF. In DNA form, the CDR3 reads TGTGCCAGCAGTCCAAGGGGAGGGAATCAGCCCCAGCATTTT.

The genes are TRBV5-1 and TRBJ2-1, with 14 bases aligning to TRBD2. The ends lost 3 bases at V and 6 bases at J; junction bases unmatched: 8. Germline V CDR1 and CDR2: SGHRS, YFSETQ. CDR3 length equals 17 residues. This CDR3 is CASSSLATSGRANEQFF. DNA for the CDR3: TGCGCCAGCAGCTCGCTCGCGACTAGCGGGAGGGCCAATGAGCAGTTCTTC.

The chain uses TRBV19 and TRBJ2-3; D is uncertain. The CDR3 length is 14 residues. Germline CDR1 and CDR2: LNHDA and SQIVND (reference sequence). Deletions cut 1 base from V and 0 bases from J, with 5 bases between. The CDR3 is CASSIGLSTDTQYF. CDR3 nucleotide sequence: TGTGCCAGTAGTATAGGACTTAGCACAGATACGCAGTATTTT.

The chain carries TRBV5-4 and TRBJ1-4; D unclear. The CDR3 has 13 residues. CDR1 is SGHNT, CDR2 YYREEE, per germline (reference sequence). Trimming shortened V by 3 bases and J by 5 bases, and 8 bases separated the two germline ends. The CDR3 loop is CASSSALNEKLFF. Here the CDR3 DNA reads TGTGCCAGCAGCTCCGCACTAAATGAAAAACTGTTTTTT.

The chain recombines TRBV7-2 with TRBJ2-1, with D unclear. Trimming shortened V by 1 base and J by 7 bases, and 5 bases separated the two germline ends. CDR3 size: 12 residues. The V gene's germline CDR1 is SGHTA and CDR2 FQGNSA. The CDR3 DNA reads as TGTGCCAGCAGCTTAGAAAGGAATGAGCAGTTCTTC. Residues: CASSLERNEQFF.

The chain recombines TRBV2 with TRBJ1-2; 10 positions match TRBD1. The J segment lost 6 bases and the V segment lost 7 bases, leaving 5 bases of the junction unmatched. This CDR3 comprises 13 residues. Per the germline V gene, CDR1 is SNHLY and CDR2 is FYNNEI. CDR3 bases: TGTGCCAGCACGAGACAGGGGGCTGATGGCTACACCTTC. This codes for CASTRQGADGYTF. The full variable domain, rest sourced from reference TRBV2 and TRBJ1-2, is EPEVTQTPSHQVTQMGQEVILRCVPISNHLYFYWYRQILGQKVEFLVSFYNNEISEKSEIFDDQFSVERPDGSNFTLKIRSTKLEDSAMYFCASTRQGADGYTFGSGTRLTVV.

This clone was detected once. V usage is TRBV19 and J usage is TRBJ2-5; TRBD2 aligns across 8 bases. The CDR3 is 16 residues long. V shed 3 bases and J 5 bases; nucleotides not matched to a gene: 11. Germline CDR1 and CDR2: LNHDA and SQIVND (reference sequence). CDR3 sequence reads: CASSIRSGGPQETQYF. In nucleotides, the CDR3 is TGTGCCAGTAGTATCCGGTCGGGAGGGCCCCAGGAGACCCAGTACTTC.

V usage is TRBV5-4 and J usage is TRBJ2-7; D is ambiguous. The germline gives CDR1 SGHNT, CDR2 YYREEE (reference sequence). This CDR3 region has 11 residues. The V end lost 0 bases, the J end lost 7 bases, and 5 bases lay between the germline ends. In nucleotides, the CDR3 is TGTGCCAGCAGCTTGGGGGGAGAGCAGTACTTC. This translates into CASSLGGEQYF.

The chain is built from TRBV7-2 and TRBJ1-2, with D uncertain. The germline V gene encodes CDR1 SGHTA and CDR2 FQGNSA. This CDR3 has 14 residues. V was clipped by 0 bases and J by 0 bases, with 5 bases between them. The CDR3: CASSLAEPNYGYTF. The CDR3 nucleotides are TGTGCCAGCAGCTTAGCAGAGCCTAACTATGGCTACACCTTC.

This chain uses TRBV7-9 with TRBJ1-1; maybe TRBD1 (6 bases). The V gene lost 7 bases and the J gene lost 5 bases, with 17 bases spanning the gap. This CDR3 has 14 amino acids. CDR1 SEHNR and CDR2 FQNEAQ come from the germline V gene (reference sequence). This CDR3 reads CASTNPGGGTEAFF. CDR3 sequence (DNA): TGTGCCAGCACCAACCCCGGGGGCGGAACTGAAGCTTTCTTT.

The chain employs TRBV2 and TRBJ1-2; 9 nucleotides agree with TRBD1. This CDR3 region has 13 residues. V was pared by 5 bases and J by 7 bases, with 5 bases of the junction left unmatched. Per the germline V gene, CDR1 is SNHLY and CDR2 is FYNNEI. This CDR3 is CASSLDRGTGYTF. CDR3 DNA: TGTGCCAGCAGTCTCGACAGGGGGACTGGCTACACCTTC.

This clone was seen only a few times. The CDR3 sequence: CASRTYGGSQETQYF. For the CDR3, the DNA is TGTGCCAGCAGAACGTACGGCGGGAGCCAAGAGACCCAGTACTTC. The chain links TRBV6-5 to TRBJ2-5; 7 nucleotides match TRBD2. Germline V gene lookup returns CDR1 MNHEY and CDR2 SVGAGI. The CDR3 runs 15 residues. V lost 6 bases, J lost 1 base, and 8 bases stayed unmatched.

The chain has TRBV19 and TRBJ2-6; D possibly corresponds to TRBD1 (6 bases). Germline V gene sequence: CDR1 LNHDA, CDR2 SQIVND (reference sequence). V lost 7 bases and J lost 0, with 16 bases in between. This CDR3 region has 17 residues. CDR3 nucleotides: TGTGCCAGTAACAGGGACGGTTTTCCCTCTGGGGCCAACGTCCTGACTTTC. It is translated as CASNRDGFPSGANVLTF.

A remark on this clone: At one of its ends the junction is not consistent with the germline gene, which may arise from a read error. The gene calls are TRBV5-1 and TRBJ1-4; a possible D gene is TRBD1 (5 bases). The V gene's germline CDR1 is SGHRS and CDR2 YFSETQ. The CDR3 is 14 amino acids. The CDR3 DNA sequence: TGCGCCAGCAGCTTGACAGGCGCTAAAGAAAAACTGTTTTTT. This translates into CASSLTGAKEKLFF.

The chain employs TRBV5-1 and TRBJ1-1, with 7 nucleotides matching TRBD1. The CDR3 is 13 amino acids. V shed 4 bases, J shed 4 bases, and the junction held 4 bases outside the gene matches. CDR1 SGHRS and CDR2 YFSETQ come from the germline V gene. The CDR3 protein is CASSRTGGTEAFF. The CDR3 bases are TGCGCCAGCAGCCGGACAGGTGGCACTGAAGCTTTCTTT.

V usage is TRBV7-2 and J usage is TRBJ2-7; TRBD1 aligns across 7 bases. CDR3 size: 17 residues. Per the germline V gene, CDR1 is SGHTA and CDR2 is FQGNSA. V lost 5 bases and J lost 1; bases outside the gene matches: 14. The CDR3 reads CASSTERGRQNSYEQYF. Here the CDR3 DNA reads TGTGCCAGCAGCACCGAGAGGGGGCGCCAGAATTCCTACGAGCAGTACTTC.

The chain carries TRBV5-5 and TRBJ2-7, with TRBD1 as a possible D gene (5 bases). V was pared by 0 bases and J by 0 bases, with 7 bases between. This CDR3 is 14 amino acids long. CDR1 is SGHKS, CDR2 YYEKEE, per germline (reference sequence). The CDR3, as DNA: TGTGCCAGCAGCTTGGAACAGGCCTCCTACGAGCAGTACTTC. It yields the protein CASSLEQASYEQYF.

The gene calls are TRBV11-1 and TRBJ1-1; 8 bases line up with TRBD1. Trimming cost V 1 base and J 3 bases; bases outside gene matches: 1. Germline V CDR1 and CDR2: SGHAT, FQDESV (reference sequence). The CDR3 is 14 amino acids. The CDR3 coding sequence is TGTGCCAGCAGCTTAGGACAGGGGTACACTGAAGCTTTCTTT. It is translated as CASSLGQGYTEAFF.

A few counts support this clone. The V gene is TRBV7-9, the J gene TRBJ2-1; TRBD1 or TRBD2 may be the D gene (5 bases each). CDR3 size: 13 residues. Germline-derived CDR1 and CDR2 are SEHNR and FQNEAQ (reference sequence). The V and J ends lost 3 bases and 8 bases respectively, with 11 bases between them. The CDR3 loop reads CASSFWGTDEQFF. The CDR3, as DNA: TGTGCCAGCAGCTTCTGGGGGACCGATGAGCAGTTCTTC.

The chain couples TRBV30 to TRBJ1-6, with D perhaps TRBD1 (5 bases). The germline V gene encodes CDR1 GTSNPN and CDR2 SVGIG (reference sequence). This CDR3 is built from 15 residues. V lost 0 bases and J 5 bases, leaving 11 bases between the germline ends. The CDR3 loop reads CAWSVLGTDNSPLHF. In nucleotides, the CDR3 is TGTGCCTGGAGTGTACTAGGGACGGATAATTCACCCCTCCACTTT.

The CDR3, as DNA: TGTGCCAGCAGCGTAGCGAGCGGGGGGTCCCTCCGCACAGATACGCAGTATTTT. Translated: CASSVASGGSLRTDTQYF. The chain is built from TRBV9 and TRBJ2-3; TRBD2 matches at 9 bases. The CDR3 contains 18 residues. CDR1 is SGDLS, CDR2 YYNGEE, per germline. Trimming took 0 bases from V and 1 from J; bases not matched to a gene: 9. Drawing the rest from reference TRBV9 and TRBJ2-3, the complete variable domain is DSGVTQTPKHLITATGQRVTLRCSPRSGDLSVYWYQQSLDQGLQFLIQYYNGEERAKGNILERFSAQQFPDLHSELNLSSLELGDSALYFCASSVASGGSLRTDTQYFGPGTRLTVL.

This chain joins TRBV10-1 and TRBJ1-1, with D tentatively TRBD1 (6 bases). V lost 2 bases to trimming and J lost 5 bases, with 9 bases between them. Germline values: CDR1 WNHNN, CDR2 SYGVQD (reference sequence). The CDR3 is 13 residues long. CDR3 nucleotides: TGCGCCAGCAGTGAGGGGGGGCGGACTGAAGCTTTCTTT. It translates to CASSEGGRTEAFF.

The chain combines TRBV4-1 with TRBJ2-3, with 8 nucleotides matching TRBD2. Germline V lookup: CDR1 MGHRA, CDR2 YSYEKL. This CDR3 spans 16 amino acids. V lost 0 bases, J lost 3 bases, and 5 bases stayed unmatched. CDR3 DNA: TGCGCCAGCAGCCAAGAGGGCGGGGGGCCGACAGATACGCAGTATTTT. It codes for CASSQEGGGPTDTQYF.

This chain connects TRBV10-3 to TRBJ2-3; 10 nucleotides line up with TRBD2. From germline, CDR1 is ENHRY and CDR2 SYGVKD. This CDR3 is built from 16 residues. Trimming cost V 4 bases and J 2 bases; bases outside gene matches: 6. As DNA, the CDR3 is TGTGCCATCAGTGGGAAACTAGCGGGGATCACAGATACGCAGTATTTT. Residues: CAISGKLAGITDTQYF.